This T cell receptor (beta chain) is from a study of T cells in Graves' hyperthyroidism and ophthalmopathy. Study-wide points: Ophthalmopathy, as predicted by the model, came a median around 6.7 months after the prediction.

Pregnant or lactating patients were excluded, as were those with uncontrolled infection or other autoimmune disease. This clonotype was detected ten times or more. What it binds is unknown. The source material, RNA transcripts, was used to amplify TCR beta CDR3 regions. The TCR CDR3 was amplified in a first-round RT-PCR using the HTBI primer set. TCRdb re-called the multiplex PCR reads through MiXCR, storing one row per CDR3 protein. The sample has approximately 690,000 distinct CDR3 sequences, roughly 15% seen once. This CDR3 spans 17 amino acids. Trimming left V 4 bases short and J 5 bases short, with 21 bases between. Germline V gene sequence: CDR1 MDHEN, CDR2 SYDVKM.

The chain is built from TRBV28 and TRBJ1-5; a weak D match, TRBD1 (6 bases). This clonotype was obtained from a woman aged 45 to 65 with Graves' ophthalmopathy. What was sequenced was blood. The DNA for the CDR3 is TGTGCCAGCAGTTCCTCGGGGGCGACCTTCTTACATCAGCCCCAGCATTTT. Its translation is CASSSSGATFLHQPQHF.